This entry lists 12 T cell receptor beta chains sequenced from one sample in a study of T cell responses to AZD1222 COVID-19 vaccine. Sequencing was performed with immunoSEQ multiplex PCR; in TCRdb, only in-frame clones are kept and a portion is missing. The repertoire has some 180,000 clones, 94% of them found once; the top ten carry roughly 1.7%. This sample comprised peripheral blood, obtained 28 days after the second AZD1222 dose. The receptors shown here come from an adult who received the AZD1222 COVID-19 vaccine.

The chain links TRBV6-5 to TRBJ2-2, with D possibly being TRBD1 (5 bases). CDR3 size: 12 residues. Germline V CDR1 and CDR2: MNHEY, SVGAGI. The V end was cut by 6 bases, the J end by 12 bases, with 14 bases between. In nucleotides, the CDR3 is TGTGCCAGCAGGACGCTAAGACAGAAGCTGTTTTTT. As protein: CASRTLRQKLFF.

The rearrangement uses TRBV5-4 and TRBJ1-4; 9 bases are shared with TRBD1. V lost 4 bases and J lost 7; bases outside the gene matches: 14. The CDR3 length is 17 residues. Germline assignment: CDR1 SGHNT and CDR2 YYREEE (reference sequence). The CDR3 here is CASSRRGQGPKGEKLFF. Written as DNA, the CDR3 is TGTGCCAGCAGCCGACGAGGACAGGGGCCGAAGGGTGAAAAACTGTTTTTT.

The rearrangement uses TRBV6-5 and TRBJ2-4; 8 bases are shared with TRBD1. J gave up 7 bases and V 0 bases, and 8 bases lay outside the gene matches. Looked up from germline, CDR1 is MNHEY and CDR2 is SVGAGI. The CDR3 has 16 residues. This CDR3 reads CASSYSRAGGKNIQYF. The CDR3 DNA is TGTGCCAGCAGTTACTCGAGGGCAGGGGGCAAGAACATTCAGTACTTC.

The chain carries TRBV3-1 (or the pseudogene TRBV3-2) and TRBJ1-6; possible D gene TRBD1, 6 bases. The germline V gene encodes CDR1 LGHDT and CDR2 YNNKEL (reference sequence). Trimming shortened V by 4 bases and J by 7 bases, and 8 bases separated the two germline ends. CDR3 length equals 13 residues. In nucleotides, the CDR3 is TGTGCCAGCAGCCTAACAGGGAATTCACCCCTCCACTTT. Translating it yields CASSLTGNSPLHF.

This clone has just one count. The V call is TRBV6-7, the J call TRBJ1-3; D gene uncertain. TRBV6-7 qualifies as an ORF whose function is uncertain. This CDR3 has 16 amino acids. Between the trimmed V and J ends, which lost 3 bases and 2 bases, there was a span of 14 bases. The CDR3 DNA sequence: TGTGCCAGCAGTTATAGAATTATTAGCACTGGAAACACCATATATTTT. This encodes CASSYRIISTGNTIYF.

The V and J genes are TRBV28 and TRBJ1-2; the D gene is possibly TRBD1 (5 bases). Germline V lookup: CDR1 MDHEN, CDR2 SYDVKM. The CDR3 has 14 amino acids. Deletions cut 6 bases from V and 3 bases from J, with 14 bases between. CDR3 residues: CASSSVDSYYGYTF. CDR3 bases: TGTGCCAGCAGCTCCGTTGACAGTTACTATGGCTACACCTTC.

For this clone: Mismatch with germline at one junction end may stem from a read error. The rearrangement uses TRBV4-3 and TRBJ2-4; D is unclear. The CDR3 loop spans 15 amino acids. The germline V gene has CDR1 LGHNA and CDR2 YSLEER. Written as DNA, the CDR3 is TGCGCCAGCAGCAAAGATTTCACAGTGACAAACATTCAGTACTTC. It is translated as CASSKDFTVTNIQYF.

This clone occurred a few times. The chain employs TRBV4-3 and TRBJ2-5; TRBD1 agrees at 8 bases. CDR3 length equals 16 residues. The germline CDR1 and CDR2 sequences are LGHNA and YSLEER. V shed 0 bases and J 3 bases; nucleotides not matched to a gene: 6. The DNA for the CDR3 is TGCGCCAGCAGCCAAGAAGGGCCAGGGGGCGAAGAGACCCAGTACTTC. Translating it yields CASSQEGPGGEETQYF.

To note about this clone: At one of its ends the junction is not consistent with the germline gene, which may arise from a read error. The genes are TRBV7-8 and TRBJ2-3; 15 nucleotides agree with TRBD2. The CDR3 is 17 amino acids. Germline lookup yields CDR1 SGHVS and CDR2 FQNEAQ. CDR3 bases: TGTGCCAGCAGCATAGCCGGACTAGCGGGAGGGATAGATACGCAGTATTTT. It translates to CASSIAGLAGGIDTQYF. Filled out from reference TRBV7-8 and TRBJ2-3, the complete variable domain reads GAGVSQSPRYKVAKRGQDVALRCDPISGHVSLFWYQQALGQGPEFLTYFQNEAQLDKSGLPSDRFFAERPEGSVSTLKIQRTQQEDSAVYLCASSIAGLAGGIDTQYFGPGTRLTVL.

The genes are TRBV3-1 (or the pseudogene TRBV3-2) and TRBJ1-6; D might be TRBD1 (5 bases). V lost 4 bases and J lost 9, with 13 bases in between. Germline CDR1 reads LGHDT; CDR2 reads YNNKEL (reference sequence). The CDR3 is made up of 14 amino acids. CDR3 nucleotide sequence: TGTGCCAGCAGCCCTCGGCAGGGAGGTTCACCCCTCCACTTT. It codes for CASSPRQGGSPLHF.

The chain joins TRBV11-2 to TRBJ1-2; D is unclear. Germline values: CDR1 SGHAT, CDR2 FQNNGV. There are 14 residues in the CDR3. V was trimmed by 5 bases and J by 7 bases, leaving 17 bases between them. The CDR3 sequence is CASSRPWRGGGYTF. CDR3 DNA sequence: TGTGCCAGCAGCCGTCCTTGGCGGGGAGGTGGCTACACCTTC.

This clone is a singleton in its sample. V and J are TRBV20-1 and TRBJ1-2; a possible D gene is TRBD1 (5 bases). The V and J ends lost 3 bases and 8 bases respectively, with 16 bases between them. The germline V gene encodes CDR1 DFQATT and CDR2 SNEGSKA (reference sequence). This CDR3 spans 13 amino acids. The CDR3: CSASGVQGRGYTF. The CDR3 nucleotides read TGCAGTGCTAGTGGGGTTCAGGGCCGGGGCTACACCTTC.